This paragraph reports one TCR beta chain. The entry originates in a study of blood T cell repertoires in COVID-19. Repertoires were generated with immunoSEQ multiplex PCR, while TCRdb's copy carries only in-frame clones and drops some. In the table there are about 80,000 clones, roughly 80% of which are singletons. Trimming took 4 bases from V and 9 from J; bases not matched to a gene: 3. The CDR3 sequence is 12 residues long. The germline V gene encodes CDR1 SGHNT and CDR2 YYREEE (reference sequence). J is TRBJ2-1 and V is TRBV5-4; 8 nucleotides align to TRBD1. The source material was peripheral blood. The clonotype originates from an older man with acute or convalescent COVID-19. DNA for the CDR3: TGTGCCAGCAGCGAGGACAGGGCTGAGCAGTTCTTC. It translates to CASSEDRAEQFF.